Following are 8 T cell receptor beta chains from one sample sequenced in a study of blood T cells in healthy people across ages. Primed by a sample-barcoded 5' primer and a J-beta primer mix, a second PCR proceeded for about 7 to 12 cycles. TCRdb re-called the 5' RACE reads with MiXCR, one entry per CDR3 protein. This table holds about 1.8 million distinct CDR3 sequences, 49% found once. The sequencing sample was made of blood. All receptors come from a woman in her forties in good health.

DNA of the CDR3: TGTGCCAGCAGTCCTTTTTACAAACGGGGAAGGACCTACGAGCAGTACTTC. It translates to CASSPFYKRGRTYEQYF. This rearrangement joins TRBV6-5 to TRBJ2-7; a weak D match, TRBD2 (5 bases). The CDR3 is made up of 17 amino acids. Germline CDR1 and CDR2: MNHEY and SVGAGI. Trimming pared 5 bases from V and 2 bases from J, leaving 22 bases between.

The chain couples TRBV7-6 to TRBJ2-1, with D tentatively TRBD1 (5 bases). The germline gives CDR1 SGHVS, CDR2 FNYEAQ. Between the trimmed V and J ends, which lost 0 bases and 6 bases, there was a span of 9 bases. The CDR3 runs 14 residues. CDR3 sequence: CASSLAGQINEQFF. The DNA for the CDR3 is TGTGCCAGCAGCTTAGCGGGGCAGATCAATGAGCAGTTCTTC.

This clonotype was seen more than once but under ten times. The chain has TRBV6-2 or TRBV6-3 and TRBJ2-7; D tentatively reads TRBD1 or TRBD2 (6 bases each). The better agreement between TRBJ2-5 and the DNA end casts doubt on the J call. The CDR3 covers 13 residues. CDR1 and CDR2 (germline): MNHEY, SVGEGT. The DNA of the CDR3 is TGTGCCAGCAGTTGGAGGGGGGCAGAGACCCAGTACTTC. It yields the protein CASSWRGAETQYF.

The rearrangement links TRBV15 to TRBJ1-1; no definite D call. There are 15 residues in the CDR3. CDR1 and CDR2 (germline): LNHNV, YYDKDF (reference sequence). The V gene lost 0 bases and the J gene lost 3 bases, with 11 bases spanning the gap. In DNA form, the CDR3 reads TGTGCCACCAGCAGAGATCGGGGAATCGACACTGAAGCTTTCTTT. It translates to CATSRDRGIDTEAFF.

This clonotype occurred a few times. This chain uses TRBV5-6 with TRBJ2-5; TRBD2 is a possible D gene (5 bases). The CDR3 runs to 16 residues. Germline-derived CDR1 and CDR2 are SGHDT and YYEEEE. Trimming removed 2 bases at V and 6 bases at J, with 20 bases between. CDR3 sequence (DNA): TGTGCCAGCAGCTTTGGATCGTTTGACTCGGGAAAGACCCAGTACTTC. Translated: CASSFGSFDSGKTQYF. The complete variable domain, with remaining parts taken from reference TRBV5-6 and TRBJ2-5, reads DAGVTQSPTHLIKTRGQQVTLRCSPKSGHDTVSWYQQALGQGPQFIFQYYEEEERQRGNFPDRFSGHQFPNYSSELNVNALLLGDSALYLCASSFGSFDSGKTQYFGPGTRLLVL.

This chain links TRBV20-1 with TRBJ2-1; tentative D call: TRBD1 (5 bases). The ends were cut back, 6 bases at V and 0 bases at J, with 12 bases in the middle. CDR1 and CDR2 from the germline V gene are DFQATT and SNEGSKA (reference sequence). There are 14 residues in the CDR3. CDR3 nucleotides: TGCAGTGCAGCCACGGACAACTCCTACAATGAGCAGTTCTTC. It codes for CSAATDNSYNEQFF.

This clonotype appeared a few times. The chain links TRBV29-1 to TRBJ2-7; tentatively, D is TRBD2 (5 bases). Gene TRBJ2-5 matches the end of the DNA better, so the J call may be wrong. Germline-derived CDR1 and CDR2 are SQVTM and ANQGSEA. CDR3 length: 12 amino acids. CDR3 loop: CSGGFIAGTQYF. The DNA for the CDR3 is TGCAGCGGGGGTTTCATCGCGGGGACCCAGTACTTC.

This chain connects TRBV7-2 to TRBJ1-2; weak D call: TRBD1 (5 bases). Between the trimmed V and J ends, which lost 4 bases and 4 bases, there was a span of 16 bases. Germline CDR1 is SGHTA and CDR2 is FQGNSA. The CDR3 totals 15 residues. The CDR3: CASSSPGRVGYGYTF. The DNA for the CDR3 is TGTGCCAGCAGCTCCCCAGGGCGGGTGGGCTATGGCTACACCTTC.